This T cell receptor beta chain was obtained from a study of blood T cells in healthy people across ages. Study in general: Per every two T cells, about one barcoded beta molecule was captured by template switching. Study observations and caveats: Those diversity estimates obtained from one million T cells were thought to be underestimates.

About this clonotype itself: The antigen is not known.

Trimming stripped 1 base from V and 7 bases from J, with 17 bases between. The CDR3 runs to 15 residues. CDR1 is SGHVS, CDR2 FNYEAQ, per germline. Isolation of PBMCs gave at least 6 million cells per sample. Then a second PCR, running about 6 to 12 cycles, was carried out with a sample-barcoded 5' primer and a J-beta primer mix. From each sample, at least 3 million paired-end reads containing CDR3 were obtained. TCRdb reprocessed the 5' RACE reads via MiXCR and lists one record per CDR3 protein. This table holds around 780,000 distinct CDR3 sequences, more than 55% found once. The sequence derives from a man aged 35 to 55 in good health. The sample consisted of blood. The chain couples TRBV7-6 to TRBJ2-7, with D tentatively TRBD1 (6 bases). This chain's CDR3 is CASSLDLSGANEQYF. The DNA for the CDR3 is TGTGCCAGCAGCTTAGATTTATCAGGGGCGAATGAGCAGTACTTC.